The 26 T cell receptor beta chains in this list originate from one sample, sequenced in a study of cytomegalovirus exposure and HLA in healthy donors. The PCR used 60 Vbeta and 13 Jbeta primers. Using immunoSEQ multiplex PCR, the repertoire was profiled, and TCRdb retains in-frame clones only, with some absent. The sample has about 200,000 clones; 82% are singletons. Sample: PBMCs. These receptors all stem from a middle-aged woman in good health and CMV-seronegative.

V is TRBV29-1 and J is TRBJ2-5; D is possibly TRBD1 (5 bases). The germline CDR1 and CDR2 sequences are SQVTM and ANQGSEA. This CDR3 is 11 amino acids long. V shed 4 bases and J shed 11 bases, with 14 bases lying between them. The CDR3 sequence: CSVAAGKEQYF. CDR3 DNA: TGCAGCGTTGCGGCAGGGAAGGAGCAGTACTTC.

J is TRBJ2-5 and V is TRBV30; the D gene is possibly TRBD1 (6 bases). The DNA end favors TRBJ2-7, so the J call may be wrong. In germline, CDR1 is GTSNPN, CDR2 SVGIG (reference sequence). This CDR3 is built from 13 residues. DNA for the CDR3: TGTGCCTGGAGTGTACAGGGCTCGTACGAGCAGTACTTC. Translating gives CAWSVQGSYEQYF.

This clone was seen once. This CDR3 reads CASSESGGHLYGYTF. Written as DNA, the CDR3 is TGTGCCAGCAGTGAATCTGGCGGACACCTCTATGGCTACACCTTC. The chain employs TRBV25-1 and TRBJ1-2; a weak D match, TRBD1 (5 bases). The CDR3 loop spans 15 amino acids. CDR1 MGHDK and CDR2 SYGVNS come from the germline V gene. V was cut by 1 base and J by 4 bases, with 13 bases left in between.

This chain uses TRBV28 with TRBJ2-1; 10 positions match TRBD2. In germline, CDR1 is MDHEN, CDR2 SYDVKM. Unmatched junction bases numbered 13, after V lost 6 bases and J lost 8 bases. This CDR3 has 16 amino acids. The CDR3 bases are TGTGCCAGCAGCCGGGCCCTAGCGGGAGTTTTCGATGAGCAGTTCTTC. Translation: CASSRALAGVFDEQFF. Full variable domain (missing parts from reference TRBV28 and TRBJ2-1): DVKVTQSSRYLVKRTGEKVFLECVQDMDHENMFWYRQDPGLGLRLIYFSYDVKMKEKGDIPEGYSVSREKKERFSLILESASTNQTSMYLCASSRALAGVFDEQFFGPGTRLTVL.

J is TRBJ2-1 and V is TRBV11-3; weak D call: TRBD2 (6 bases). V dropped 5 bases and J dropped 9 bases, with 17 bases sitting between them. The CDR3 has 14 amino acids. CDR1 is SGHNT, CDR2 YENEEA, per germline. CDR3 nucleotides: TGTGCCAGCAGCCAGGAGGGTAGGCCGGGTGAGCAGTTCTTC. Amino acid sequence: CASSQEGRPGEQFF.

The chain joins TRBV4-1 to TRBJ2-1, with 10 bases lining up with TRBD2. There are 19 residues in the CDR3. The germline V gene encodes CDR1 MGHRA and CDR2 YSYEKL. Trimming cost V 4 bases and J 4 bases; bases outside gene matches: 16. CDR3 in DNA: TGCGCCAGCAGCCGAAGCGTACTGGCTAGCGGGAGAATGTACAATGAGCAGTTCTTC. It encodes CASSRSVLASGRMYNEQFF.

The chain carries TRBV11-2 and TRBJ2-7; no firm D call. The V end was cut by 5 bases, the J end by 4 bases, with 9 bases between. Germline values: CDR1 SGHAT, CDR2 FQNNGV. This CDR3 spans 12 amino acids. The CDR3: CASSPAGYEQYF. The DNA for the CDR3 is TGTGCCAGCAGCCCAGCCGGGTACGAGCAGTACTTC. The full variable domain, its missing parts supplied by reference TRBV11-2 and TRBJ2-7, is EAGVAQSPRYKIIEKRQSVAFWCNPISGHATLYWYQQILGQGPKLLIQFQNNGVVDDSQLPKDRFSAERLKGVDSTLKIQPAKLEDSAVYLCASSPAGYEQYFGPGTRLTVT.

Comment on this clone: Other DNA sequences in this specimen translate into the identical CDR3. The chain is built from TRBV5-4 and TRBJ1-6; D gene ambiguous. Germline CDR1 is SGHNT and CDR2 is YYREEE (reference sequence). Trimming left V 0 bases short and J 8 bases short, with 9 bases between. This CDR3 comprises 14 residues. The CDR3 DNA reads TGTGCCAGCAGCTTGGGTCAGACTTATTCACCCCTCCACTTT. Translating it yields CASSLGQTYSPLHF.

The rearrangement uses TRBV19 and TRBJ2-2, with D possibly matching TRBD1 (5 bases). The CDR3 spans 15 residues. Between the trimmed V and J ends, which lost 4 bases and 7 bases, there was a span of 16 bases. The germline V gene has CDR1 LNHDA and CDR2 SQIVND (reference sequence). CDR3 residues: CASSKNRIGGGELFF. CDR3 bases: TGTGCCAGTAGTAAAAACAGGATCGGTGGCGGGGAGCTGTTTTTT.

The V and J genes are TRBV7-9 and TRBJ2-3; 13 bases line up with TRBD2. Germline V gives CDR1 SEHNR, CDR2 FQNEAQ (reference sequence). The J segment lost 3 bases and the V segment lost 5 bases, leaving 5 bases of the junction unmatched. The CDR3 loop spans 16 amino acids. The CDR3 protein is CASSQGLAGPTDTQYF. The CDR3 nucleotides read TGTGCCAGCAGCCAGGGACTAGCGGGACCTACAGATACGCAGTATTTT.

This chain's CDR3 is CASSMIRGASYEQYF. CDR3 DNA sequence: TGTGCCAGTAGTATGATTCGAGGCGCGTCCTACGAGCAGTACTTC. This chain links TRBV19 with TRBJ2-7; D ambiguous. There are 15 residues in the CDR3. V lost 3 bases and J 1 base, leaving 13 bases between the germline ends. Germline V CDR1 and CDR2: LNHDA, SQIVND (reference sequence).

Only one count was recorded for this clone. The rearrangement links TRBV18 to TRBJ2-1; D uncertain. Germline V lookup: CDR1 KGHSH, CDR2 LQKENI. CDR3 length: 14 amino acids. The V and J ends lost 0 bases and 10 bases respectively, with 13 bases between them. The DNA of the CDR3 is TGTGCCAGCTCACCACCGGTGGCTCCCCGAGAGCAGTTCTTC. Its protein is CASSPPVAPREQFF.

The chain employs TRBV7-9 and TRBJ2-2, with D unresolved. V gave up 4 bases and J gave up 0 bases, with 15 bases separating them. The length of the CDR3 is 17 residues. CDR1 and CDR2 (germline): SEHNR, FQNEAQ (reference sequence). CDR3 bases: TGTGCCAGCAGCTCACCCTTATCATCTACGAACACCGGGGAGCTGTTTTTT. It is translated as CASSSPLSSTNTGELFF.

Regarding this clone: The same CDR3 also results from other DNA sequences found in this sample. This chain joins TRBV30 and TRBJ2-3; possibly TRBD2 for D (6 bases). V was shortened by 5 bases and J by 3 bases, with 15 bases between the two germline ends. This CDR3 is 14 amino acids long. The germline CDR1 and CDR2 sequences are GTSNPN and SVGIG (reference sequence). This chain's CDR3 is CAWRSGVGTDTQYF. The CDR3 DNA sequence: TGTGCCTGGCGTTCGGGAGTTGGGACAGATACGCAGTATTTT.

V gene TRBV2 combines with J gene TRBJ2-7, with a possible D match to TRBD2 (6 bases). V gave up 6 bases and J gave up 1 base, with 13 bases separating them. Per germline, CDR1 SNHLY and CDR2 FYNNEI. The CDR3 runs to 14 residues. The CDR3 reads CASSYGGKSYEQYF. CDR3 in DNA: TGTGCCAGCAGCTATGGGGGGAAATCCTACGAGCAGTACTTC.

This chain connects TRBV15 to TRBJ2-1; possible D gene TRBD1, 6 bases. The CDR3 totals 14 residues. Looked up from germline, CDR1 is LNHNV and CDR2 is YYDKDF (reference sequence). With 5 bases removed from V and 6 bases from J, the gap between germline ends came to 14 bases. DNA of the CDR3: TGTGCCACCAGCTTCCTGAGGGGGTCCAATGAGCAGTTCTTC. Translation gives CATSFLRGSNEQFF.

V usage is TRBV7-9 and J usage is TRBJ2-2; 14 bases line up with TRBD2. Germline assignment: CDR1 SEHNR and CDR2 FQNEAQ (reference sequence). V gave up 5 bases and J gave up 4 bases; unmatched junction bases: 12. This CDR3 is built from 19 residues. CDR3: CASSGRLAGGRPGTGELFF. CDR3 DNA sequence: TGTGCCAGCAGCGGACGACTAGCGGGAGGGCGTCCAGGCACCGGGGAGCTGTTTTTT. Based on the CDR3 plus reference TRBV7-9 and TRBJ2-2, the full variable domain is DTGVSQNPRHKITKRGQNVTFRCDPISEHNRLYWYRQTLGQGPEFLTYFQNEAQLEKSRLLSDRFSAERPKGSFSTLEIQRTEQGDSAMYLCASSGRLAGGRPGTGELFFGEGSRLTVL.

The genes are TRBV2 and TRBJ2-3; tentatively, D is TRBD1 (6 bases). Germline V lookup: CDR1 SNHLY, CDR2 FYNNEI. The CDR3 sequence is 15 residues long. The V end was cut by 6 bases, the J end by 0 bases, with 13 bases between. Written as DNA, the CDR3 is TGTGCCAGCAGCGTACAGGGATCGAGCACAGATACGCAGTATTTT. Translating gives CASSVQGSSTDTQYF.

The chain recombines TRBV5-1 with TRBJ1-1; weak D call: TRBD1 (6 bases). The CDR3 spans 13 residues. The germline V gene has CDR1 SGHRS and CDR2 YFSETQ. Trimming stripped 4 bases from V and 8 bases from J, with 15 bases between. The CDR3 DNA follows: TGCGCCAGCAGCCACCGGACAGAGGGAGAAGCTTTCTTT. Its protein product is CASSHRTEGEAFF. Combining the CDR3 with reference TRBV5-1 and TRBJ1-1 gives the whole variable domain KAGVTQTPRYLIKTRGQQVTLSCSPISGHRSVSWYQQTPGQGLQFLFEYFSETQRNKGNFPGRFSGRQFSNSRSEMNVSTLELGDSALYLCASSHRTEGEAFFGQGTRLTVV.

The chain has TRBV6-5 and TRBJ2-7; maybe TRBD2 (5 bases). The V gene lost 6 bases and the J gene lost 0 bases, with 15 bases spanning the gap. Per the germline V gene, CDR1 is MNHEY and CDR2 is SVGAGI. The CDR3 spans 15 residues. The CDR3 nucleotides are TGTGCCAGCAGCCGTCGCGGCGGAGGCTCCTACGAGCAGTACTTC. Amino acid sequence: CASSRRGGGSYEQYF.

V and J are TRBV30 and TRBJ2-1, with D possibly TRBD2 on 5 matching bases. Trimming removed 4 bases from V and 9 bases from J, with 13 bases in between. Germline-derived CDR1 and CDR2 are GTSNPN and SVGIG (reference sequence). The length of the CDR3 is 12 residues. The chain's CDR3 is CAWNVAPGEQFF. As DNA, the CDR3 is TGTGCCTGGAACGTAGCGCCCGGTGAGCAGTTCTTC.

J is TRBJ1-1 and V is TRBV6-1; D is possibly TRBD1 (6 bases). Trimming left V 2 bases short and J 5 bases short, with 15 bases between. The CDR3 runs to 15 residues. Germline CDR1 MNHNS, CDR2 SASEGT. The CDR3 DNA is TGTGCCAGCAGTGAACACGGGCAGGGGATTACTGAAGCTTTCTTT. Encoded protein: CASSEHGQGITEAFF.

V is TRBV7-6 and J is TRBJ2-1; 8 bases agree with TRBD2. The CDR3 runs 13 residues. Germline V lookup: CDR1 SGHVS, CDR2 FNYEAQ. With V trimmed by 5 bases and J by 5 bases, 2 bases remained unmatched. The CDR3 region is CASSLLADNEQFF. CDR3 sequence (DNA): TGTGCCAGCAGCCTACTAGCGGACAATGAGCAGTTCTTC.

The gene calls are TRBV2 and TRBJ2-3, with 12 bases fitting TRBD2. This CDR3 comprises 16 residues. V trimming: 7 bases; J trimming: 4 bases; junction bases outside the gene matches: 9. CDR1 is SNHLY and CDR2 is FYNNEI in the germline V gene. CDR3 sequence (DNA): TGTGCCAGCAATTCCGGGAGACTAGCGGGAGCAGATACGCAGTATTTT. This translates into CASNSGRLAGADTQYF.

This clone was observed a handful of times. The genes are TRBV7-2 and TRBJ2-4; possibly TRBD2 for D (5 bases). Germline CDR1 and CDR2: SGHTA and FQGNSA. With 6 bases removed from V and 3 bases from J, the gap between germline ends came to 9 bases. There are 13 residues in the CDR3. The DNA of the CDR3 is TGTGCCAGCAGAGAGGGCGGCAAAAACATTCAGTACTTC. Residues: CASREGGKNIQYF.

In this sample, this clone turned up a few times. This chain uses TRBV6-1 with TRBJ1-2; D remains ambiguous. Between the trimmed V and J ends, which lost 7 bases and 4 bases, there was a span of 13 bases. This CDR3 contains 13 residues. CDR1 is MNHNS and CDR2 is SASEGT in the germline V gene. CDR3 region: CASTYQSPYGYTF. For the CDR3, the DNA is TGTGCCAGCACCTATCAATCTCCCTATGGCTACACCTTC.